This T cell receptor (beta chain) emerged from a study of T cell repertoires in cytomegalovirus infection. Study-level information: Public signatures in TCR beta pointed to CMV infection and matching HLA type.

Germline V lookup: CDR1 MNHNY, CDR2 SVGAGI (reference sequence). CDR3 length equals 15 residues. V was pared by 2 bases and J by 3 bases, with 7 bases of the junction left unmatched. The table lists this clonotype with many counts. Each CDR3 protein gets one entry after TCRdb re-called the reads with MiXCR. The sample consists of around 630,000 distinct CDR3 sequences, approximately 24% of them appearing once. This TCR came from a human donor in good health (CMV status not recorded). Some clones in this sample may be carry-over from other donors' samples. The specimen was CD8+ T cells from PBMCs. V is TRBV6-6 and J is TRBJ2-7, with 7 positions matching TRBD1. CDR3 nucleotide sequence: TGTGCCAGCAGTTACCGTTGGGACAGTTACTACGAGCAGTACTTC. Its protein product is CASSYRWDSYYEQYF.